The clone carrying this T cell receptor beta chain has more than one count but fewer than ten. Amplified TCR beta CDR3 regions derived from RNA transcripts. First-round RT-PCR with HTBI primers amplified the TCR CDR3 region. TCRdb ran MiXCR on the multiplex PCR reads and lists one entry per CDR3 protein. The top ten clones hold under 15% of a sample with hundreds of thousands of distinct CDR3 sequences, around 15% of them seen once. Looked up from germline, CDR1 is SEHNR and CDR2 is FQNEAQ (reference sequence). V lost 3 bases, J lost 6 bases, and 11 bases lay in between. The length of the CDR3 is 13 residues. This specimen belongs to a study of T cells in Graves' hyperthyroidism and ophthalmopathy.

The gene calls are TRBV7-9 and TRBJ1-2, with a weak D call TRBD1 (6 bases). The TCR was taken from a man younger than 30 with Graves' ophthalmopathy. Sequenced material: blood. For the CDR3, the DNA is TGTGCCAGCAGCTTTCAGGGGAGGGATGGCTACACCTTC. Its translation: CASSFQGRDGYTF.